These 22 T cell receptor beta chains were sequenced from one sample in a study of blood T cell repertoires in COVID-19 (TCRdb year 2020). Preparation of the library involved the immunoSEQ multiplex PCR assay. TCRdb took over this immuneACCESS table, retaining in-frame rearrangements with V and J assigned. Such tables are incomplete; in checked studies, under half of the missing clones stem from an unresolved V gene, and the remainder is unexplained. Across this sample there are about 42,000 clones, with roughly 84% seen only once. 12% of the sample rests with the top ten. The specimen was peripheral blood. Receptors originate from a human donor in a cohort sampled during active COVID-19.

The chain uses TRBV5-1 and TRBJ1-1; perhaps TRBD1 as D (5 bases). CDR1 is SGHRS and CDR2 is YFSETQ in the germline V gene. Trimming removed 1 base from V and 4 bases from J, with 8 bases in between. The CDR3 runs 13 residues. DNA for the CDR3: TGCGCCAGCAGCTTGACGACAGCCACTGAAGCTTTCTTT. It is translated as CASSLTTATEAFF.

The rearrangement links TRBV28 to TRBJ2-5, with D maybe TRBD2 (6 bases). There are 14 residues in the CDR3. Germline V gene sequence: CDR1 MDHEN, CDR2 SYDVKM. Trimming cost V 3 bases and J 5 bases, with 13 bases left between them. The CDR3 DNA is TGTGCCAGCAGTTTGGGGGGTGTTGACGAGACCCAGTACTTC. It encodes CASSLGGVDETQYF.

The chain combines TRBV5-8 with TRBJ2-5, with 7 bases fitting TRBD1. Per the germline V gene, CDR1 is SGHTS and CDR2 is YDEGEE. The CDR3 loop spans 14 amino acids. The J segment lost 4 bases and the V segment lost 6 bases, leaving 9 bases of the junction unmatched. DNA of the CDR3: TGTGCCAGCATCTTCGTAGGGGGCGGAGAGACCCAGTACTTC. It yields the protein CASIFVGGGETQYF.

V usage is TRBV6-4 and J usage is TRBJ2-5; D is ambiguous. Germline CDR1 MRHNA, CDR2 SNTAGT. CDR3 length equals 14 residues. V shed 9 bases and J shed 0 bases, with 14 bases lying between them. The DNA for the CDR3 is TGTGCCAGGACCACAGACAAGTACCAAGAGACCCAGTACTTC. This translates into CARTTDKYQETQYF.

CDR3 region: CASSEEGNTEAFF. For the CDR3, the DNA is TGTGCCAGCAGTGAGGAGGGGAACACTGAAGCTTTCTTT. This chain uses TRBV2 with TRBJ1-1; no reliable D call. The CDR3 runs 13 residues. Germline CDR1 is SNHLY and CDR2 is FYNNEI. V was trimmed by 3 bases and J by 1 base, leaving 6 bases between them.

V and J are TRBV2 and TRBJ2-3, with 8 nucleotides matching TRBD2. J lost 0 bases, V lost 3 bases, and 5 bases had no gene match. The CDR3 has 16 amino acids. CDR1 SNHLY and CDR2 FYNNEI come from the germline V gene. The CDR3 spells CASSDGGVASTDTQYF. The CDR3 nucleotides read TGTGCCAGCAGTGACGGGGGGGTAGCGAGCACAGATACGCAGTATTTT.

V gene TRBV7-9 combines with J gene TRBJ1-4; D is ambiguous. The CDR3 length is 17 residues. V was clipped by 5 bases and J by 3 bases, with 19 bases between them. CDR1 SEHNR and CDR2 FQNEAQ come from the germline V gene (reference sequence). CDR3 nucleotides: TGTGCCAGCAGCCCAGAAAGGGTGAGGAGGCCTAATGAAAAACTGTTTTTT. Amino acid sequence: CASSPERVRRPNEKLFF. Variable domain in full (rest from reference TRBV7-9 and TRBJ1-4): DTGVSQNPRHKITKRGQNVTFRCDPISEHNRLYWYRQTLGQGPEFLTYFQNEAQLEKSRLLSDRFSAERPKGSFSTLEIQRTEQGDSAMYLCASSPERVRRPNEKLFFGSGTQLSVL.

The chain recombines TRBV4-3 with TRBJ2-1, with D maybe TRBD2 (5 bases). The CDR3 length is 16 residues. V lost 0 bases to trimming and J lost 2 bases, with 11 bases between them. CDR1 and CDR2 (germline): LGHNA, YSLEER. The CDR3 loop reads CASSQEASPAYNEQFF. CDR3 DNA: TGCGCCAGCAGCCAAGAGGCTAGCCCAGCCTACAATGAGCAGTTCTTC.

The chain recombines TRBV9 with TRBJ2-1, with 14 bases aligning to TRBD2. The germline V gene has CDR1 SGDLS and CDR2 YYNGEE. The V gene end was trimmed by 4 bases and the J gene end by 10 bases; junction bases not matched to a gene: 7. CDR3 length equals 15 residues. The CDR3 DNA follows: TGTGCCAGCAGCCAGACTAGCGGGGGGGCCAAGGAGCAGTTCTTC. This codes for CASSQTSGGAKEQFF.

This clone was detected only a few times. The chain carries TRBV7-7 and TRBJ2-2, with TRBD1 matching 8 bases. Looked up from germline, CDR1 is SSHAT and CDR2 is FNYEAQ (reference sequence). Trimming removed 6 bases from V and 6 bases from J; junction bases left unmatched: 12. There are 16 residues in the CDR3. The CDR3 DNA sequence: TGTGCCAGCAGTTCTGGACAGGGTCGAGGCTCCGGGGAGCTGTTTTTT. It is translated as CASSSGQGRGSGELFF.

This clone came up a few times. The chain combines TRBV19 with TRBJ1-4, with D possibly being TRBD1 (6 bases). Germline values: CDR1 LNHDA, CDR2 SQIVND (reference sequence). V was trimmed by 7 bases and J by 10 bases, leaving 19 bases between them. The CDR3 has 14 amino acids. The DNA for the CDR3 is TGTGCCAGTACCGACAGGACGCAAATCGGAAAACTGTTTTTT. Protein product: CASTDRTQIGKLFF.

The chain joins TRBV28 to TRBJ2-7; D possibly corresponds to TRBD1 (6 bases). Trimming took 7 bases from V and 0 from J, leaving 16 bases between them. Germline V gives CDR1 MDHEN, CDR2 SYDVKM. The CDR3 covers 15 residues. This CDR3 reads CASTTPQGYSYEQYF. CDR3 nucleotides: TGTGCCAGCACTACTCCCCAGGGGTACTCCTACGAGCAGTACTTC. The whole variable domain, remainder taken from reference TRBV28 and TRBJ2-7, is DVKVTQSSRYLVKRTGEKVFLECVQDMDHENMFWYRQDPGLGLRLIYFSYDVKMKEKGDIPEGYSVSREKKERFSLILESASTNQTSMYLCASTTPQGYSYEQYFGPGTRLTVT.

The J gene is TRBJ2-3, the V gene TRBV6-5, with TRBD1 matching over 10 bases. Germline V lookup: CDR1 MNHEY, CDR2 SVGAGI. This CDR3 is built from 14 residues. The V segment lost 11 bases and the J segment 3 bases; nucleotides outside the gene matches: 8. The CDR3 protein is CAGAGQGTTDTQYF. The DNA for the CDR3 is TGTGCCGGCGCGGGACAGGGGACTACAGATACGCAGTATTTT.

This clone was found a few times. V is TRBV7-9 and J is TRBJ1-3; D is ambiguous. The CDR3 loop spans 15 amino acids. CDR1 is SEHNR and CDR2 is FQNEAQ in the germline V gene (reference sequence). V was shortened by 4 bases and J by 0 bases, with 10 bases between the two germline ends. CDR3 coding DNA: TGTGCCAGCAGCTCTCCAGCGCCCTCTGGAAACACCATATATTTT. This codes for CASSSPAPSGNTIYF.

The gene calls are TRBV15 and TRBJ2-7, with D possibly TRBD2 on 6 matching bases. Trimming removed 5 bases from V and 7 bases from J, with 21 bases in between. The CDR3 is made up of 15 amino acids. CDR1 is LNHNV, CDR2 YYDKDF, per germline (reference sequence). CDR3 in DNA: TGTGCCACCAGCGCCATCGGGACTCGACCGGAGGAGCAGTACTTC. Its translation: CATSAIGTRPEEQYF.

The chain is built from TRBV18 and TRBJ1-3; D remains unclear. Trimming took 0 bases from V and 0 from J, leaving 9 bases between them. The CDR3 has 16 amino acids. CDR1 and CDR2 from the germline V gene are KGHSH and LQKENI. The CDR3 reads CASSPPRTRSGNTIYF. In nucleotides, the CDR3 is TGTGCCAGCTCACCACCGAGGACTCGCTCTGGAAACACCATATATTTT. Complete variable domain (other parts from reference TRBV18 and TRBJ1-3): NAGVMQNPRHLVRRRGQEARLRCSPMKGHSHVYWYRQLPEEGLKFMVYLQKENIIDESGMPKERFSAEFPKEGPSILRIQQVVRGDSAAYFCASSPPRTRSGNTIYFGEGSWLTVV.

The V gene is TRBV3-1 (or the pseudogene TRBV3-2), the J gene TRBJ1-3; D is unclear. The CDR3 is made up of 14 amino acids. The V end lost 7 bases, the J end lost 7 bases, and 17 bases lay between the germline ends. Germline loops: CDR1 LGHDT, CDR2 YNNKEL (reference sequence). DNA for the CDR3: TGTGCCAGCACCACTTCGACAACGCTCAACACCATATATTTT. It translates to CASTTSTTLNTIYF.

The chain recombines TRBV27 with TRBJ1-5; a possible D gene is TRBD1 (5 bases). Germline loops: CDR1 MNHEY, CDR2 SMNVEV (reference sequence). Between the trimmed V and J ends, which lost 2 bases and 4 bases, there was a span of 9 bases. CDR3 length: 14 residues. The CDR3 is CASSLGPGNQPQHF. For the CDR3, the DNA is TGTGCCAGCAGTTTAGGTCCAGGGAATCAGCCCCAGCATTTT.

The chain links TRBV9 to TRBJ1-3, with a weak D call TRBD1 (5 bases). The V end was cut by 1 base, the J end by 2 bases, with 13 bases between. The CDR3 totals 16 residues. The germline V gene encodes CDR1 SGDLS and CDR2 YYNGEE. DNA for the CDR3: TGTGCCAGCAGCGTAAGGCAGGGAACAGCTGGAAACACCATATATTTT. Its protein product is CASSVRQGTAGNTIYF. Filled out from reference TRBV9 and TRBJ1-3, the complete variable domain reads DSGVTQTPKHLITATGQRVTLRCSPRSGDLSVYWYQQSLDQGLQFLIQYYNGEERAKGNILERFSAQQFPDLHSELNLSSLELGDSALYFCASSVRQGTAGNTIYFGEGSWLTVV.

The V and J genes are TRBV5-6 and TRBJ2-7, with D maybe TRBD1 (5 bases). Germline CDR1 is SGHDT and CDR2 is YYEEEE. With 4 bases removed from V and 2 bases from J, the gap between germline ends came to 13 bases. The CDR3 has 14 residues. CDR3 DNA sequence: TGTGCCAGCAGCCAGAGGTGGGGCACCTACGAGCAGTACTTC. Encoded protein: CASSQRWGTYEQYF.

J is TRBJ2-7 and V is TRBV3-1 (or the pseudogene TRBV3-2), with 10 bases that match TRBD1. Germline trimming cut 4 bases from V and 4 bases from J; bases unmatched to any gene: 7. The CDR3 contains 15 residues. In germline, CDR1 is LGHDT, CDR2 YNNKEL (reference sequence). The CDR3: CASSLVGQGSYEQYF. The CDR3 coding sequence is TGTGCCAGCAGCCTGGTGGGACAGGGGTCTTACGAGCAGTACTTC.

The rearrangement uses TRBV6-5 and TRBJ2-7, with 10 bases aligning to TRBD1. Trimming cost V 7 bases and J 1 base; bases outside gene matches: 4. CDR3 length: 14 residues. The germline CDR1 and CDR2 sequences are MNHEY and SVGAGI. The CDR3 coding sequence is TGTGCCAGCAATAGGGACAGGGGTTCCTACGAGCAGTACTTC. Protein: CASNRDRGSYEQYF.